These 22 T cell receptor beta chains share one sample of origin, sequenced in a study of T cell responses to AZD1222 COVID-19 vaccine. The method was immunoSEQ multiplex PCR; TCRdb's version includes in-frame clones alone and lacks a portion of them. The table lists about 150,000 clones, more than 85% of them singletons. The source material was peripheral blood, sampled 28 days after the second AZD1222 dose. These TCRs come from an adult who received the AZD1222 COVID-19 vaccine.

This clone was seen only once. The chain joins TRBV27 to TRBJ2-1; TRBD2 matches at 8 bases. CDR1 is MNHEY and CDR2 is SMNVEV in the germline V gene (reference sequence). This CDR3 region has 16 residues. J lost 2 bases, V lost 1 base, and 4 bases had no gene match. CDR3 amino acids: CASSLFSGSPYNEQFF. CDR3 DNA sequence: TGTGCCAGCAGTTTATTCAGCGGGAGTCCCTACAATGAGCAGTTCTTC.

V usage is TRBV7-8 and J usage is TRBJ1-1; no clear D. Trimming left V 5 bases short and J 3 bases short, with 19 bases between. Germline CDR1 is SGHVS and CDR2 is FQNEAQ. The CDR3 has 16 residues. The chain's CDR3 is CASSPGPRETYTEAFF. In nucleotides, the CDR3 is TGTGCCAGCAGCCCAGGACCCCGGGAGACGTACACTGAAGCTTTCTTT.

The chain uses TRBV20-1 and TRBJ2-1; no clear D gene. CDR3 size: 14 residues. CDR1 and CDR2 (germline): DFQATT, SNEGSKA (reference sequence). The ends were cut back, 3 bases at V and 0 bases at J, with 9 bases in the middle. DNA of the CDR3: TGCAGTGCTAGTAAGGAAAGCTCCTACAATGAGCAGTTCTTC. Translated: CSASKESSYNEQFF.

This rearrangement joins TRBV2 to TRBJ2-7, with D maybe TRBD2 (6 bases). This CDR3 contains 15 residues. With 5 bases removed from V and 6 bases from J, the gap between germline ends came to 20 bases. Germline CDR1 is SNHLY and CDR2 is FYNNEI. Written as DNA, the CDR3 is TGTGCCAGCAGTACTCAGACGGGCAGGAGGGGCGAGCAGTACTTC. This codes for CASSTQTGRRGEQYF.

This chain connects TRBV4-3 to TRBJ2-2; TRBD1 might be the D (6 bases). Germline assignment: CDR1 LGHNA and CDR2 YSLEER. The V end lost 0 bases, the J end lost 6 bases, and 11 bases lay between the germline ends. This CDR3 has 15 amino acids. The CDR3, as DNA: TGCGCCAGCAGCCAAGATCAGGGGTTGGCCGGGGAGCTGTTTTTT. Translation gives CASSQDQGLAGELFF.

The chain has TRBV18 and TRBJ2-5; the match to TRBD2 covers 9 bases. This CDR3 contains 16 residues. Germline V gene data show CDR1 as KGHSH and CDR2 as LQKENI. J lost 4 bases, V lost 3 bases, and 9 bases had no gene match. The CDR3 bases are TGTGCCAGCTCACCGAGCCGCGGGGGGGCCGTAGAGACCCAGTACTTC. Protein product: CASSPSRGGAVETQYF.

CDR3 sequence (DNA): TGTGCCAGCTCACATACCGGGGGATATTCCTATAATTCACCCCTCCACTTT. Encoded protein: CASSHTGGYSYNSPLHF. This rearrangement joins TRBV18 to TRBJ1-6; D might be TRBD1 (5 bases). Trimming removed 4 bases from V and 1 base from J, with 14 bases in between. The CDR3 spans 17 residues. Germline V lookup: CDR1 KGHSH, CDR2 LQKENI.

This clone was seen just once. The genes are TRBV11-2 and TRBJ1-2; 7 bases agree with TRBD1. This CDR3 comprises 13 residues. V was clipped by 4 bases and J by 8 bases; unmatched bases: 7. The germline CDR1 and CDR2 sequences are SGHAT and FQNNGV. The CDR3 nucleotides read TGTGCCAGCAGCTCCATGACAGGGCCAGGCTACACCTTC. This encodes CASSSMTGPGYTF. Variable domain in full (rest from reference TRBV11-2 and TRBJ1-2): EAGVAQSPRYKIIEKRQSVAFWCNPISGHATLYWYQQILGQGPKLLIQFQNNGVVDDSQLPKDRFSAERLKGVDSTLKIQPAKLEDSAVYLCASSSMTGPGYTFGSGTRLTVV.

V gene TRBV6-5 combines with J gene TRBJ2-7; maybe TRBD2 (6 bases). V shed 0 bases and J shed 5 bases, with 8 bases lying between them. CDR3 size: 13 residues. The germline CDR1 and CDR2 sequences are MNHEY and SVGAGI. The CDR3 nucleotides are TGTGCCAGCAGTTACTCCCGGGGGAACGAGCAGTACTTC. Its protein is CASSYSRGNEQYF.

A single count supports this clone. The chain has TRBV28 and TRBJ1-6; a weak D match, TRBD1 (6 bases). V was pared by 6 bases and J by 5 bases, with 14 bases between. CDR1 is MDHEN, CDR2 SYDVKM, per germline. The CDR3 sequence is 15 residues long. The CDR3 sequence: CASRRQALNNSPLHF. The CDR3 region has the DNA TGTGCCAGCAGACGACAGGCCCTTAATAATTCACCCCTCCACTTT.

The chain recombines TRBV27 with TRBJ1-3, with 9 bases lining up with TRBD1. V trimming: 5 bases; J trimming: 4 bases; junction bases outside the gene matches: 6. The CDR3 has 15 amino acids. CDR1 is MNHEY and CDR2 is SMNVEV in the germline V gene (reference sequence). This CDR3 reads CASSTIGTGGNTIYF. For the CDR3, the DNA is TGTGCCAGCAGTACCATTGGGACAGGGGGAAACACCATATATTTT.

The chain combines TRBV10-3 with TRBJ1-2, with a tentative D call TRBD1 (5 bases). This CDR3 contains 14 residues. Trimming left V 11 bases short and J 7 bases short, with 23 bases between. CDR1 is ENHRY, CDR2 SYGVKD, per germline. The CDR3: CASGGGSEVGGYTF. The CDR3, as DNA: TGTGCCTCGGGGGGAGGTTCTGAAGTTGGTGGCTACACCTTC.

The rearrangement uses TRBV3-1 (or the pseudogene TRBV3-2) and TRBJ1-2, with unresolved D. Germline CDR1 and CDR2: LGHDT and YNNKEL (reference sequence). The V end lost 0 bases, the J end lost 4 bases, and 9 bases lay between the germline ends. The CDR3 has 14 amino acids. The CDR3 protein is CASSQEGATYGYTF. Written as DNA, the CDR3 is TGTGCCAGCAGCCAAGAGGGAGCGACCTATGGCTACACCTTC.

This chain links TRBV7-6 with TRBJ2-7; TRBD1 might be the D (5 bases). The V and J ends lost 1 base and 5 bases respectively, with 6 bases between them. The CDR3 has 12 amino acids. In germline, CDR1 is SGHVS, CDR2 FNYEAQ. The DNA of the CDR3 is TGTGCCAGCAGCTTAGAGGGGAACGAGCAGTACTTC. Translated, it gives CASSLEGNEQYF.

The genes are TRBV5-1 and TRBJ2-5; 7 bases fit TRBD1. Germline-derived CDR1 and CDR2 are SGHRS and YFSETQ. J gave up 2 bases and V 3 bases, and 10 bases lay outside the gene matches. The length of the CDR3 is 16 residues. CDR3 loop: CASSWTPETGQETQYF. For the CDR3, the DNA is TGCGCCAGCAGCTGGACCCCCGAGACAGGGCAAGAGACCCAGTACTTC.

CDR3 sequence: CASRQPIYGELFF. The CDR3 DNA reads as TGTGCCAGCAGACAACCGATTTACGGGGAGCTGTTTTTT. This rearrangement joins TRBV6-5 to TRBJ2-2; D is unresolved. Trimming cost V 6 bases and J 7 bases, with 12 bases left between them. The CDR3 is 13 residues long. The germline V gene encodes CDR1 MNHEY and CDR2 SVGAGI.

V and J are TRBV11-3 and TRBJ2-3, with 8 bases fitting TRBD1. Germline V CDR1 and CDR2: SGHNT, YENEEA. The length of the CDR3 is 15 residues. J lost 3 bases, V lost 4 bases, and 6 bases had no gene match. The CDR3 protein is CASSSSGGRTDTQYF. In nucleotides, the CDR3 is TGTGCCAGCAGCTCGTCAGGGGGCAGAACAGATACGCAGTATTTT.

The rearrangement joins TRBV11-3 to TRBJ2-3; D is ambiguous. The V end lost 3 bases, the J end lost 4 bases, and 8 bases lay between the germline ends. The CDR3 is 13 amino acids. Germline V lookup: CDR1 SGHNT, CDR2 YENEEA. The CDR3 DNA is TGTGCCAGCAGCTTCACTTTCTCAGATACGCAGTATTTT. This codes for CASSFTFSDTQYF.

The V gene is TRBV19, the J gene TRBJ2-3; D not resolved. Germline lookup yields CDR1 LNHDA and CDR2 SQIVND (reference sequence). Trimming took 6 bases from V and 2 from J, leaving 18 bases between them. This CDR3 has 16 residues. Written as DNA, the CDR3 is TGTGCCAGTAGCCTTGCATCGGCCTCTGCCACAGATACGCAGTATTTT. This encodes CASSLASASATDTQYF.

V is TRBV28 and J is TRBJ2-6; D gene uncertain. Trimming took off 4 bases at V and 1 base at J, with 11 bases between the two ends. The CDR3 covers 16 residues. Per the germline V gene, CDR1 is MDHEN and CDR2 is SYDVKM. In nucleotides, the CDR3 is TGTGCCAGCAGTTCTCTTGGGTCGTCTGGGGCCAACGTCCTGACTTTC. It is translated as CASSSLGSSGANVLTF.

V gene TRBV6-2 or TRBV6-3 combines with J gene TRBJ2-7; 14 positions agree with TRBD2. The junction had 3 bases not matched to a gene; V was cut back by 5 bases and J by 3 bases. There are 15 residues in the CDR3. CDR1 is MNHEY and CDR2 is SVGEGT in the germline V gene. Here the CDR3 reads CASSRTSGGFYEQYF. The CDR3 region has the DNA TGTGCCAGCAGTCGGACTAGCGGGGGGTTCTACGAGCAGTACTTC.

The chain joins TRBV11-1 to TRBJ2-7; TRBD2 aligns across 14 bases. Germline assignment: CDR1 SGHAT and CDR2 FQDESV (reference sequence). The J segment lost 3 bases and the V segment lost 5 bases, leaving 3 bases of the junction unmatched. CDR3 length: 15 amino acids. The chain's CDR3 is CASSQTSGRGYEQYF. CDR3 in DNA: TGTGCCAGCAGCCAGACTAGCGGGAGGGGCTACGAGCAGTACTTC.